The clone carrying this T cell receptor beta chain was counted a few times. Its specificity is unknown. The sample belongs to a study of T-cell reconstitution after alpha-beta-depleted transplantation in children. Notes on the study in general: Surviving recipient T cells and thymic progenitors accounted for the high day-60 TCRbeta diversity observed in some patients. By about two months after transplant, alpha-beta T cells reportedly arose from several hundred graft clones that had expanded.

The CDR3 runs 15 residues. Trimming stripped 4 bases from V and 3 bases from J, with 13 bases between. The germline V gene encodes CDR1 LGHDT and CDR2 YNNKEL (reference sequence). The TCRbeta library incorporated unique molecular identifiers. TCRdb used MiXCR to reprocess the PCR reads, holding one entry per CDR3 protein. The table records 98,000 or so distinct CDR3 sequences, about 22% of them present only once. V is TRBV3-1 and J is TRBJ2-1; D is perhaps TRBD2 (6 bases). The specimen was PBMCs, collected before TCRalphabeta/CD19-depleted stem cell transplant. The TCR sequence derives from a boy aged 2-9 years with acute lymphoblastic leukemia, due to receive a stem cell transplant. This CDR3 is CASSLSGGRYNEQFF. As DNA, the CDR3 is TGTGCCAGCAGCCTTAGCGGAGGCCGCTACAATGAGCAGTTCTTC.